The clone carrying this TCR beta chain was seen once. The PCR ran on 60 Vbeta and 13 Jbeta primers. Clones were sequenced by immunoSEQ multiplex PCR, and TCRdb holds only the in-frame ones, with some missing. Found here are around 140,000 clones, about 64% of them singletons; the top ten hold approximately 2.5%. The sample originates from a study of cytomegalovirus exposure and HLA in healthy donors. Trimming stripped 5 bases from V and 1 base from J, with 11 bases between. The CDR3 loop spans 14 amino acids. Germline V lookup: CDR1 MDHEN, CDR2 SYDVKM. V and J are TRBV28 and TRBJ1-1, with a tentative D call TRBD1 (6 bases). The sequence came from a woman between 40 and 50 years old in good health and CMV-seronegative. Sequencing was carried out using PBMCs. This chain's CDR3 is CASSLRQENTEAFF. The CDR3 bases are TGTGCCAGCAGTCTCCGACAGGAGAACACTGAAGCTTTCTTT.